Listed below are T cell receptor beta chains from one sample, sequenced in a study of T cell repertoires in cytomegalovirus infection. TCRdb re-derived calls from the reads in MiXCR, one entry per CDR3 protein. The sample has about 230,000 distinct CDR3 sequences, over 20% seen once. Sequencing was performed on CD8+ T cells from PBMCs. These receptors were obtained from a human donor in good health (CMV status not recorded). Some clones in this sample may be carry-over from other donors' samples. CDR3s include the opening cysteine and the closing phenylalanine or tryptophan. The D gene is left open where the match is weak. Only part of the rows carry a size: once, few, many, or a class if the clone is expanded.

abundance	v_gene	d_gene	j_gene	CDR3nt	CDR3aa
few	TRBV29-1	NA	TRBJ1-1	TGCAGCGTTGGGGGGGGTGGGAACACTGAAGCTTTCTTT	CSVGGGGNTEAFF
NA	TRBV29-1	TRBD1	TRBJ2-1	TGCAGCGTTGAAGAGGGGACAGGGAATGAGCAGTTCTTC	CSVEEGTGNEQFF
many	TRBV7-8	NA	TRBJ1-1	TGTGCCAGCAGCCCCGCATACGGGGCTGGGGCGAACACTGAAGCTTTCTTT	CASSPAYGAGANTEAFF
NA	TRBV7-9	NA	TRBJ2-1	TGTGCCAGCAGCTTAGCCGACAGTCCTCTCCGGGATGAGCAGTTCTTC	CASSLADSPLRDEQFF
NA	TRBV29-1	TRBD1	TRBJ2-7	TGCAGCGTTGAAGATCTGGGACAGGGGATCCCCCCCTACTTC	CSVEDLGQGIPPYF
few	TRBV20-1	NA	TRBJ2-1	TGCAGTGCTAGACTAGTGTCTGAGCAGTTCTTC	CSARLVSEQFF
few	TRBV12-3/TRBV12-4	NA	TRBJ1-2	TGTGCCAGCACCCTCGACTTCTATGGCTACACCTTC	CASTLDFYGYTF
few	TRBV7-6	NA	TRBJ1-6	TGTGCCAGCAGCTTAGGTCCGGGCCAATATAATTCACCCCTCCACTTT	CASSLGPGQYNSPLHF
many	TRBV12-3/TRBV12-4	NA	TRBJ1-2	TGTGCCAGCACTACGAGCCCAGGGGATCACTATGGCTACACCTTC	CASTTSPGDHYGYTF
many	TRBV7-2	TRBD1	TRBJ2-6	TGTGCCAGCAGCTTACTAGGGACAGGCCCCTCTGGGGCCAACGTCCTGACTTTC	CASSLLGTGPSGANVLTF
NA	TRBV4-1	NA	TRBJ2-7	TGCGCCAGCAGCCAGGACAGCAACTCCTACGAGCAGTACTTC	CASSQDSNSYEQYF
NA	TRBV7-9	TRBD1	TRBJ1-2	TGTGCCAGCAGCTTTTCCGGGACAGGGGCCGTCGGGGGCTACACCTTC	CASSFSGTGAVGGYTF
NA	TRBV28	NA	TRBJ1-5	TGTGCCAGCGGACAGTTTAGCTATCAGCCCCAGCATTTT	CASGQFSYQPQHF
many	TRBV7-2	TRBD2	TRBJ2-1	TGTGCCAGCAGCTTATACGGGGGGGCCGATGAGCAGTTCTTC	CASSLYGGADEQFF
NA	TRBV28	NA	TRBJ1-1	TGTGCCAGCAGTGAAGACACGATGAACACTGAAGCTTTCTTT	CASSEDTMNTEAFF
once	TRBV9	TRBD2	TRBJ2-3	TGTGCCAGCAGCGTAGAGGGGAGCGGGGGGATATGGGATACGCAGTATTTT	CASSVEGSGGIWDTQYF
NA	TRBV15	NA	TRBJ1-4	TGTGCCACCTCTCTCGTGAGGGGTGTTGAAAAACTGTTTTTT	CATSLVRGVEKLFF
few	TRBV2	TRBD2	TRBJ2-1	TGTGCCAGCAGTGAAGAGGCGCTAGCGGGGGGGCGGATTGAGCAGTTCTTC	CASSEEALAGGRIEQFF
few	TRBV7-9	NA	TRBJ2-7	TGTGCCAGCAGCTTATTCCAGTACGAGCAGTACTTC	CASSLFQYEQYF
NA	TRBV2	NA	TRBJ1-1	TGTGCCAGCAGTGATACGGCAGAGAGGACTGAAGCTTTCTTT	CASSDTAERTEAFF
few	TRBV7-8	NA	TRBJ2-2	TGTGCCAGCAGCTTTCGGGCTGGCGGGGAGCTGTTTTTT	CASSFRAGGELFF
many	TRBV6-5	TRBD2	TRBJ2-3	TGTGCCAGCAGTTCCGGGACTAGCGGTTCAGATACGCAGTATTTT	CASSSGTSGSDTQYF
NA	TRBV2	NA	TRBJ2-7	TGTGCCAGCAGTAATAAGCTGTACGAGCAGTACTTC	CASSNKLYEQYF
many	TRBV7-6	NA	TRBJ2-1	TGTGCCAGCAGCTTCGAACTGGGGGCAGATAATGAGCAGTTCTTC	CASSFELGADNEQFF
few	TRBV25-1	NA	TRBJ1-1	TGTGCCAGCAGTGAATGGGCCGGGAACACTGAAGCTTTCTTT	CASSEWAGNTEAFF